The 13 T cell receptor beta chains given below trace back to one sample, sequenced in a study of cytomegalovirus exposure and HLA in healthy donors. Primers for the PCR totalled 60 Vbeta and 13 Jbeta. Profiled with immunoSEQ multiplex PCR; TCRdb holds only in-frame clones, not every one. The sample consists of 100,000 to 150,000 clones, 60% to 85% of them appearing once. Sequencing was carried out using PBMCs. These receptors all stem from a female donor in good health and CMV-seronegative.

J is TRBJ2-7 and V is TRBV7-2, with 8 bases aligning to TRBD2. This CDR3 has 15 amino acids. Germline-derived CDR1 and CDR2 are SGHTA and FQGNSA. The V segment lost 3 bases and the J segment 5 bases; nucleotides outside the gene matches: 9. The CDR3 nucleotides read TGTGCCAGCAGCTTGGGTCGGGGGGGCCTTAACGAGCAGTACTTC. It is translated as CASSLGRGGLNEQYF.

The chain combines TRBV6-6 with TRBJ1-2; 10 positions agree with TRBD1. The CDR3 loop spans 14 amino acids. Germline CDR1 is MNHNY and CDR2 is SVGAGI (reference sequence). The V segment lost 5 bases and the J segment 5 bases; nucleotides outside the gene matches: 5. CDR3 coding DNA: TGTGCCAGCAGTGCCGGGACAGGGGTTTATGGCTACACCTTC. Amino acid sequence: CASSAGTGVYGYTF.

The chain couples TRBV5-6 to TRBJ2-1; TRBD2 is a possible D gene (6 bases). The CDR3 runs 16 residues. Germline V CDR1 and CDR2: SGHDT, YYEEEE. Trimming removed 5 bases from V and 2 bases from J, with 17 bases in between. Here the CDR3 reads CASRLLREAAYNEQFF. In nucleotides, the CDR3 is TGTGCCAGCAGGCTTTTGAGGGAGGCTGCCTACAATGAGCAGTTCTTC.

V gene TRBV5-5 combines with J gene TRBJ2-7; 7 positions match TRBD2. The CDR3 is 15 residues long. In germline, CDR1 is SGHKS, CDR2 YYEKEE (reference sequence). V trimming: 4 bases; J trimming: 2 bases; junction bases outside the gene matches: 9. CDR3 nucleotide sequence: TGTGCCAGCAGCCCAGCGGCGGGGGAGACCTACGAGCAGTACTTC. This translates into CASSPAAGETYEQYF.

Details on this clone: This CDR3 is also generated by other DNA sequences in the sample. This CDR3 reads CAWGLSKETQYF. In nucleotides, the CDR3 is TGTGCCTGGGGACTCTCGAAGGAGACCCAGTACTTC. This sequence joins TRBV30 and TRBJ2-5, with TRBD2 as a possible D gene (5 bases). Germline V gene lookup returns CDR1 GTSNPN and CDR2 SVGIG (reference sequence). The CDR3 sequence is 12 residues long. V dropped 5 bases and J dropped 5 bases, with 12 bases sitting between them.

CDR3 residues: CASSHFGTGRKETQYF. The CDR3, as DNA: TGTGCCAGCAGCCACTTCGGGACAGGGAGAAAAGAGACCCAGTACTTC. This chain joins TRBV28 and TRBJ2-5; 9 nucleotides align to TRBD1. From germline, CDR1 is MDHEN and CDR2 SYDVKM. The CDR3 loop spans 16 amino acids. V lost 6 bases, J lost 3 bases, and 11 bases stayed unmatched.

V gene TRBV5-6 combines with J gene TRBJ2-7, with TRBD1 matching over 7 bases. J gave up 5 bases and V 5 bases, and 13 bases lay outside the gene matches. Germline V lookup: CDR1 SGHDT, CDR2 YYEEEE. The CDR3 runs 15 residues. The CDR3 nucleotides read TGTGCCAGCAGGATATCCCTGACAGGGTGGAACGAGCAGTACTTC. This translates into CASRISLTGWNEQYF.

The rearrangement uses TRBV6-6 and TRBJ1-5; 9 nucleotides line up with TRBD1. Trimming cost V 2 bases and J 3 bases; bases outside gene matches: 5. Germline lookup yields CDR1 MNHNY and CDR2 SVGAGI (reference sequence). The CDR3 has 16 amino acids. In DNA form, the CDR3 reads TGTGCCAGCAGTTACCGGACAGGGGATGCCAATCAGCCCCAGCATTTT. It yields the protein CASSYRTGDANQPQHF.

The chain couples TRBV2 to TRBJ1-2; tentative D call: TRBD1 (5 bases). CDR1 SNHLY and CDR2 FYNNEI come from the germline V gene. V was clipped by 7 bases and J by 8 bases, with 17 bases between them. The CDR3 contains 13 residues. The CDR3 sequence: CASKVQGPFGYTF. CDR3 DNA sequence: TGTGCCAGCAAGGTCCAGGGTCCCTTCGGCTACACCTTC.

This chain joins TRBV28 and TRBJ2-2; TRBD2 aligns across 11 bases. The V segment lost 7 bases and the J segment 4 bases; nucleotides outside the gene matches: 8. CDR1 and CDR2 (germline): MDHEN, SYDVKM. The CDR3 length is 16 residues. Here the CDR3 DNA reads TGTGCCAGCACCGGACTAGCGGGTCTATCCACCGGGGAGCTGTTTTTT. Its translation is CASTGLAGLSTGELFF.

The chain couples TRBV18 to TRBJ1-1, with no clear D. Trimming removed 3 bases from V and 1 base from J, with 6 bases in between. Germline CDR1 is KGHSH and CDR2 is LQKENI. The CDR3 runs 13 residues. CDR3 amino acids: CASSPYTNTEAFF. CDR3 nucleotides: TGTGCCAGCTCACCTTACACGAACACTGAAGCTTTCTTT. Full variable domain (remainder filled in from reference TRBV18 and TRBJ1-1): NAGVMQNPRHLVRRRGQEARLRCSPMKGHSHVYWYRQLPEEGLKFMVYLQKENIIDESGMPKERFSAEFPKEGPSILRIQQVVRGDSAAYFCASSPYTNTEAFFGQGTRLTVV.

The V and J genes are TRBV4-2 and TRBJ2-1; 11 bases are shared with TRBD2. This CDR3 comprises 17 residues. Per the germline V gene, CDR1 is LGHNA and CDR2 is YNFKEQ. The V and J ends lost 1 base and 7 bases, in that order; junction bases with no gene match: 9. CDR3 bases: TGTGCCAGCAGCCAAGTCTTCGTGGGACTAGCGGCAAATGAGCAGTTCTTC. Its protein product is CASSQVFVGLAANEQFF.

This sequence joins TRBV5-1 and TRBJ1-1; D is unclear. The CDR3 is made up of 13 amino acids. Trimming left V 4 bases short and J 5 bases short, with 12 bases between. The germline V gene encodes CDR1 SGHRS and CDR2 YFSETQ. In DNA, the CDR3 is TGCGCCAGCAGCGAGGGCACCGGGACTGAAGCTTTCTTT. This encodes CASSEGTGTEAFF. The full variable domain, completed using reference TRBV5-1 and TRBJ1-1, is KAGVTQTPRYLIKTRGQQVTLSCSPISGHRSVSWYQQTPGQGLQFLFEYFSETQRNKGNFPGRFSGRQFSNSRSEMNVSTLELGDSALYLCASSEGTGTEAFFGQGTRLTVV.